One and the same sample provided the 2 T cell receptor beta chains below, sequenced in a study of OX40 agonist ivuxolimab in advanced cancers. TCRdb keeps only in-frame clones here, not all; method: immunoSEQ multiplex PCR. The repertoire holds some 51,000 clones, with approximately 90% as singletons. Sequenced here: CD4+ or CD8+ T cells sorted from blood, sampled in a trial of the OX40 agonist ivuxolimab. Source of these receptors: an adult with an advanced solid tumor such as melanoma, head and neck, liver or kidney cancer.

This rearrangement joins TRBV28 to TRBJ1-5, with 7 nucleotides matching TRBD1. Germline CDR1 reads MDHEN; CDR2 reads SYDVKM. The CDR3 is 15 residues long. V shed 8 bases, J shed 0 bases, and the junction held 7 bases outside the gene matches. As DNA, the CDR3 is TGTGCCAGCGGGTCCAGGGGGAATAGCAATCAGCCCCAGCATTTT. Its protein is CASGSRGNSNQPQHF.

The rearrangement links TRBV23-1 to TRBJ2-1; D is uncertain. TRBV23-1 is an ORF; its function is uncertain. The CDR3 has 12 residues. V was trimmed by 2 bases and J by 7 bases, leaving 6 bases between them. The CDR3 DNA is TGCGCCAGCAGTCAAAAAGGGAATGAGCAGTTCTTC. Translated, it gives CASSQKGNEQFF.